The 9 T cell receptor beta chains below all came from one sample that was sequenced in a study of control samples from healthy donors and cancer patients. Only in-frame clones appear in the TCRdb table, and some are missing; sequencing was by immunoSEQ multiplex PCR. This table holds under 200,000 clones, roughly 94% found once. The sample was blood. Every receptor here comes from a woman in her forties in good health.

The chain combines TRBV9 with TRBJ2-7; TRBD1 agrees at 8 bases. J gave up 3 bases and V 3 bases, and 5 bases lay outside the gene matches. Germline V gene lookup returns CDR1 SGDLS and CDR2 YYNGEE. This CDR3 has 14 amino acids. CDR3 nucleotide sequence: TGTGCCAGCAGCGCTACAGGGGGACACTACGAGCAGTACTTC. Translated, it gives CASSATGGHYEQYF.

The chain combines TRBV3-1 (or the pseudogene TRBV3-2) with TRBJ1-2, with D possibly TRBD1 on 5 matching bases. V was clipped by 0 bases and J by 3 bases, with 11 bases between them. The CDR3 totals 15 residues. Germline assignment: CDR1 LGHDT and CDR2 YNNKEL (reference sequence). CDR3 nucleotides: TGTGCCAGCAGCCAAGAAGGGACCGAATACTATGGCTACACCTTC. This sequence encodes CASSQEGTEYYGYTF.

V gene TRBV12-5 combines with J gene TRBJ2-4; tentatively, D is TRBD1 (5 bases). The V end lost 6 bases, the J end lost 0 bases, and 12 bases lay between the germline ends. CDR3 length: 15 residues. Germline V CDR1 and CDR2: LGHNT, FRNRAP. CDR3 sequence reads: CASGSGPGAKNIQYF. CDR3 bases: TGTGCTAGTGGATCAGGGCCGGGAGCCAAAAACATTCAGTACTTC.

The V gene is TRBV5-6, the J gene TRBJ1-5; the D gene is possibly TRBD1 (5 bases). Germline CDR1 and CDR2: SGHDT and YYEEEE. Trimming stripped 2 bases from V and 2 bases from J, with 11 bases between. The CDR3 covers 15 residues. CDR3: CASSFRAAGNQPQHF. The DNA of the CDR3 is TGTGCCAGCAGCTTCAGGGCAGCCGGCAATCAGCCCCAGCATTTT.

This chain uses TRBV4-1 with TRBJ2-2, with D possibly being TRBD1 or TRBD2 (5 bases each). Trimming cost V 6 bases and J 2 bases, with 13 bases left between them. The CDR3 runs to 15 residues. Germline V gene lookup returns CDR1 MGHRA and CDR2 YSYEKL. CDR3 loop: CASRPGRTNTGELFF. The CDR3 region has the DNA TGCGCCAGCAGGCCGGGACGCACAAACACCGGGGAGCTGTTTTTT.

The chain is built from TRBV5-6 and TRBJ2-5; 7 bases line up with TRBD1. This CDR3 is built from 14 residues. The V gene's germline CDR1 is SGHDT and CDR2 YYEEEE. Trimming removed 4 bases from V and 3 bases from J; junction bases left unmatched: 6. The CDR3 sequence: CASSPITGEETQYF. CDR3 coding DNA: TGTGCCAGCAGCCCGATAACAGGGGAAGAGACCCAGTACTTC.

The chain employs TRBV7-9 and TRBJ1-6; TRBD1 agrees at 8 bases. Trimming took 4 bases from V and 3 from J; bases not matched to a gene: 8. This CDR3 comprises 17 residues. Germline values: CDR1 SEHNR, CDR2 FQNEAQ (reference sequence). CDR3 in DNA: TGTGCCAGCAGCTCCGTCAGGGGGCGTCTCTATAATTCACCCCTCCACTTT. It translates to CASSSVRGRLYNSPLHF.

To note about this clone: A read error may produce the germline difference seen at one junction end. The rearrangement uses TRBV2 and TRBJ2-1; D possibly uses TRBD1 or TRBD2 (8 bases each). The CDR3 contains 15 residues. Germline values: CDR1 SNHLY, CDR2 FYNNEI. This chain's CDR3 is CASSERAGGGRLVIF. Here the CDR3 DNA reads TGTGCCAGCAGTGAACGGGCAGGGGGCGGGAGGTTGGTAATCTTC.

The chain combines TRBV12-3 or TRBV12-4 with TRBJ1-5, with D unresolved. CDR3 length equals 12 residues. Trimming cost V 3 bases and J 6 bases, with 6 bases left between them. CDR3 sequence (DNA): TGTGCCAGCAGTTTCGGGAGTCAGCCCCAGCATTTT. Encoded protein: CASSFGSQPQHF.